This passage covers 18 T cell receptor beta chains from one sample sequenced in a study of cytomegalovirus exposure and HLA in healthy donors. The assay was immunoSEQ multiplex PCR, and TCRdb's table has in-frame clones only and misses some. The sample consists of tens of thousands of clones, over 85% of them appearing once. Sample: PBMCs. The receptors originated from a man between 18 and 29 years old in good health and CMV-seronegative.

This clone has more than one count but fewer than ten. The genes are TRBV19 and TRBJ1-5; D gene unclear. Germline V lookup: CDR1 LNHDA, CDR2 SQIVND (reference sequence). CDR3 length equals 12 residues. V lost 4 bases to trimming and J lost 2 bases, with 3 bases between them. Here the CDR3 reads CASSTGNQPQHF. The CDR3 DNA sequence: TGTGCCAGTAGTACGGGCAATCAGCCCCAGCATTTT.

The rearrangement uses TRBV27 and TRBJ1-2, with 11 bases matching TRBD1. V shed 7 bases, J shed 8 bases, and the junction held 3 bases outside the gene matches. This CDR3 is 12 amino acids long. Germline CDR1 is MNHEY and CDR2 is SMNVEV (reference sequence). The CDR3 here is CASTGTGGGYTF. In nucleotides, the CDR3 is TGTGCCAGCACCGGGACAGGGGGAGGCTACACCTTC.

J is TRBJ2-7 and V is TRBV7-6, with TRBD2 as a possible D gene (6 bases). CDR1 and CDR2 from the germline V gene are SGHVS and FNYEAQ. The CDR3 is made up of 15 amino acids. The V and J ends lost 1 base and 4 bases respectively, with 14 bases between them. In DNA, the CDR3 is TGTGCCAGCAGCTTAGGGAGCGGGTTTTCGTACGAGCAGTACTTC. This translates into CASSLGSGFSYEQYF.

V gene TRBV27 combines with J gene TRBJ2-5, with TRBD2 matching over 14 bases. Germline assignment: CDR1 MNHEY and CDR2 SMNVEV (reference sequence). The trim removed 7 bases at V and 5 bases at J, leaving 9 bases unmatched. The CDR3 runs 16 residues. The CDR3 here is CASTQTSGRAGETQYF. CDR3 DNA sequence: TGTGCCAGCACCCAGACTAGCGGGAGGGCCGGGGAGACCCAGTACTTC.

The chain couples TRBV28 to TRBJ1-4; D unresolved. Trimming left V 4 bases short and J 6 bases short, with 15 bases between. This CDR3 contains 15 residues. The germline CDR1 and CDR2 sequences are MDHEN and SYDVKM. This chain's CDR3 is CASSSPRGLHEKLFF. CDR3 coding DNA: TGTGCCAGCAGTTCCCCCCGGGGATTACATGAAAAACTGTTTTTT.

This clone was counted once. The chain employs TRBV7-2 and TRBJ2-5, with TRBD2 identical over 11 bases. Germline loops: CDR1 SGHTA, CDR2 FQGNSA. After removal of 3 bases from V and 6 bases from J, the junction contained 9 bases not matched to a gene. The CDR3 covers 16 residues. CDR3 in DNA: TGTGCCAGCAGCTTCGGTCTAGCGGGAGGTGGAAAGACCCAGTACTTC. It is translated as CASSFGLAGGGKTQYF.

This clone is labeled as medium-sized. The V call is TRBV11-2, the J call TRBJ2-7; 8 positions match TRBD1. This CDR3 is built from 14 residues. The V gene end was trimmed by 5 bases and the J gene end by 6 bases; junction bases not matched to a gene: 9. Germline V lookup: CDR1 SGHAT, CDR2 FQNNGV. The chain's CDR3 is CASSPGTGWREQYF. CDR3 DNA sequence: TGTGCCAGCAGCCCAGGGACAGGCTGGCGCGAGCAGTACTTC.

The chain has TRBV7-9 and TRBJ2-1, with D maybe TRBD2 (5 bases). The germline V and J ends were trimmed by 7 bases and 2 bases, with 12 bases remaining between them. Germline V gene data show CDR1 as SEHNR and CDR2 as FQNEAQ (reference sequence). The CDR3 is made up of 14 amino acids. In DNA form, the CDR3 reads TGTGCCAGCAACCGGGGAGAGGCCTACAATGAGCAGTTCTTC. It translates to CASNRGEAYNEQFF.

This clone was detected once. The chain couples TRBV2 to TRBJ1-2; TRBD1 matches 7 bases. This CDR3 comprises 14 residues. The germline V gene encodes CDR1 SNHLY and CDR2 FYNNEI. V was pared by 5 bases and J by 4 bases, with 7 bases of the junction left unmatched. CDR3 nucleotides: TGTGCCAGCAGTCCGACAGGGTCAAGCTATGGCTACACCTTC. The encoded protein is CASSPTGSSYGYTF.

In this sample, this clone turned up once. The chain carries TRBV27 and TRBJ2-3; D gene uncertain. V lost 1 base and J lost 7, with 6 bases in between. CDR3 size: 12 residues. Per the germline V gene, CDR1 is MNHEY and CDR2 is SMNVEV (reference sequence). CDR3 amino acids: CASSLFGHTQYF. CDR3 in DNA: TGTGCCAGCAGTTTATTTGGCCATACGCAGTATTTT.

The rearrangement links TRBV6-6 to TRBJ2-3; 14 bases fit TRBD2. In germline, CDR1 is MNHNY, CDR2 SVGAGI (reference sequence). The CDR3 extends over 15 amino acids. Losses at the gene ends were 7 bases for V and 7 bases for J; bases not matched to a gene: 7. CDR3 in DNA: TGTGCCAGCACTCCCGGGACTAGCGGGAGACATACGCAGTATTTT. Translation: CASTPGTSGRHTQYF.

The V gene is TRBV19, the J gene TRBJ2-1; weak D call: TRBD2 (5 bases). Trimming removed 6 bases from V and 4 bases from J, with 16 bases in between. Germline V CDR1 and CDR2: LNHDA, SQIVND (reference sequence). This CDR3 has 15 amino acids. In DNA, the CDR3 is TGTGCCAGTAGCAAAGCGGTACCACCGTACAATGAGCAGTTCTTC. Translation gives CASSKAVPPYNEQFF.

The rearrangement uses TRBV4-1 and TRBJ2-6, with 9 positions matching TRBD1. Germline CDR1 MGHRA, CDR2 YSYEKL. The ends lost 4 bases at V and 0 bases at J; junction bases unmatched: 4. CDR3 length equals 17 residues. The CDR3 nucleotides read TGCGCCAGCAGCCTGACAGGGGGTAACTCTGGGGCCAACGTCCTGACTTTC. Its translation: CASSLTGGNSGANVLTF.

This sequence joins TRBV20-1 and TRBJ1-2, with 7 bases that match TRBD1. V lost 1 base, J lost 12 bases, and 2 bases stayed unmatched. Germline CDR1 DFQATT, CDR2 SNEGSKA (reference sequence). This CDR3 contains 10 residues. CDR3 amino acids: CSARGQGDTF. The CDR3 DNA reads TGCAGTGCTAGAGGACAGGGAGACACCTTC.

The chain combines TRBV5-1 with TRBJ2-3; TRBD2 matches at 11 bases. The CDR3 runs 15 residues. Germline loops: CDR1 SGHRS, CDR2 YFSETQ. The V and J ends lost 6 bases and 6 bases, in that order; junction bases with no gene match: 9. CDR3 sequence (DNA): TGCGCCAGCACTCCGTTAGCGGGAGGGCCGGATACGCAGTATTTT. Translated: CASTPLAGGPDTQYF.

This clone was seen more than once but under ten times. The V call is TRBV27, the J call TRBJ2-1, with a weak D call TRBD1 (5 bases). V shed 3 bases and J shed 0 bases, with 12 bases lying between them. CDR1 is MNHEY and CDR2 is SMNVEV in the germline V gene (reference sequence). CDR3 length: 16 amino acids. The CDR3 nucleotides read TGTGCCAGCAGTTTGGGGCGGATGAGCTCCTACAATGAGCAGTTCTTC. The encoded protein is CASSLGRMSSYNEQFF.

CDR3 protein: CATSRGSQEERKLFF. The DNA for the CDR3 is TGTGCCACCAGCAGAGGATCCCAGGAGGAACGAAAACTGTTTTTT. This sequence joins TRBV15 and TRBJ1-4; D not certain. The CDR3 spans 15 residues. V was cut by 1 base and J by 10 bases, with 16 bases left in between. Germline V gene lookup returns CDR1 LNHNV and CDR2 YYDKDF (reference sequence).

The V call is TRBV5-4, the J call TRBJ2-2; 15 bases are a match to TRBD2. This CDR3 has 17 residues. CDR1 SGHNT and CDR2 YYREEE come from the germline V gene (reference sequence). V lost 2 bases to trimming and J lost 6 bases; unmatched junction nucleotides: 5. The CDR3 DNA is TGTGCCAGCAGCTTCGGACTAGCGGGAGGGGGTGCCGGGGAGCTGTTTTTT. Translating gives CASSFGLAGGGAGELFF.